The next 26 T cell receptor beta chains were all read from a single sample in a study of blood T cell repertoires in COVID-19. Sequencing used immunoSEQ multiplex PCR; TCRdb keeps in-frame clones, though not all of them. This sample has around 77,000 clones, with under 90% found just once. The source material was peripheral blood. Receptors were obtained from a man between 65 and 80 years old with active or convalescent COVID-19.

The chain links TRBV24-1 to TRBJ2-7; D is unclear. Trimming left V 4 bases short and J 6 bases short, with 6 bases between. Per the germline V gene, CDR1 is KGHDR and CDR2 is SFDVKD. The CDR3 extends over 11 amino acids. CDR3 DNA sequence: TGTGCCACCAGTGACGCGCGCGAGCAGTACTTC. This gives the protein CATSDAREQYF.

This chain links TRBV6-5 with TRBJ1-3; D possibly corresponds to TRBD1 (5 bases). V gave up 7 bases and J gave up 0 bases, with 10 bases separating them. This CDR3 has 14 amino acids. The germline gives CDR1 MNHEY, CDR2 SVGAGI. For the CDR3, the DNA is TGTGCCAGCATCAGGGATTTCTCTGGAAACACCATATATTTT. This encodes CASIRDFSGNTIYF.

This chain links TRBV19 with TRBJ1-2; possibly TRBD1 for D (6 bases). The CDR3 loop spans 16 amino acids. Trimming left V 0 bases short and J 6 bases short, with 17 bases between. CDR1 is LNHDA, CDR2 SQIVND, per germline (reference sequence). The CDR3 region has the DNA TGTGCCAGTAGTATAGACCTACCCCAGGGGTTAAATGGCTACACCTTC. It encodes CASSIDLPQGLNGYTF.

Comments on this clone: A read error may account for a junction end that differs from germline. The genes are TRBV2 and TRBJ2-2; possible D gene TRBD1, 6 bases. Germline lookup yields CDR1 SNHLY and CDR2 FYNNEI. The CDR3 consists of 15 residues. Written as DNA, the CDR3 is TGTGCCAGCAGAGAAGGACAGACGAACACCGGGGAGCTGTTTTTT. Protein product: CASREGQTNTGELFF.

This clone has only a few counts. This chain joins TRBV4-1 and TRBJ2-6; D is possibly TRBD1 (6 bases). The germline gives CDR1 MGHRA, CDR2 YSYEKL. This CDR3 has 16 residues. Trimming removed 0 bases from V and 2 bases from J, with 8 bases in between. CDR3 amino acids: CASSQDWGPGANVLTF. CDR3 nucleotide sequence: TGCGCCAGCAGCCAAGATTGGGGGCCTGGGGCCAACGTCCTGACTTTC.

V gene TRBV3-1 (or the pseudogene TRBV3-2) combines with J gene TRBJ1-2; D perhaps matches TRBD1 (5 bases). In germline, CDR1 is LGHDT, CDR2 YNNKEL (reference sequence). This CDR3 region has 15 residues. Trimming took off 2 bases at V and 8 bases at J, with 18 bases between the two ends. The CDR3 DNA sequence: TGTGCCAGCAGCCAACAAGGGTTACAGGTGGAGGGCTACACCTTC. It translates to CASSQQGLQVEGYTF.

This clone occurred once. The rearrangement joins TRBV5-1 to TRBJ2-1; the match to TRBD2 covers 11 bases. Germline V lookup: CDR1 SGHRS, CDR2 YFSETQ. The junction had 6 bases not matched to a gene; V was cut back by 4 bases and J by 6 bases. There are 15 residues in the CDR3. The CDR3 spells CASSRRLAGINEQFF. The CDR3 bases are TGCGCCAGCAGCAGACGACTAGCGGGGATCAATGAGCAGTTCTTC.

V and J are TRBV18 and TRBJ2-5, with 7 nucleotides matching TRBD1. Germline CDR1 KGHSH, CDR2 LQKENI. Unmatched junction bases numbered 8, after V lost 6 bases and J lost 1 base. This CDR3 comprises 15 residues. CDR3 nucleotide sequence: TGTGCCAGCTCCCCTACGACAGGGCTCCAAGAGACCCAGTACTTC. This encodes CASSPTTGLQETQYF.

V gene TRBV5-6 combines with J gene TRBJ2-3, with a possible D match to TRBD2 (5 bases). This CDR3 has 14 residues. Trimming stripped 4 bases from V and 7 bases from J, with 16 bases between. The germline CDR1 and CDR2 sequences are SGHDT and YYEEEE. Here the CDR3 DNA reads TGTGCCAGCAGCCGCCGTGGTAGCGAACATACGCAGTATTTT. It yields the protein CASSRRGSEHTQYF.

V and J are TRBV6-1 and TRBJ2-7, with 11 bases matching TRBD1. From germline, CDR1 is MNHNS and CDR2 SASEGT. This CDR3 is 16 amino acids long. Germline trimming cut 4 bases from V and 6 bases from J; bases unmatched to any gene: 11. CDR3 loop: CASSGGTGGSSGEQYF. CDR3 nucleotide sequence: TGTGCCAGCAGTGGGGGGACAGGGGGATCCTCGGGCGAGCAGTACTTC.

The gene calls are TRBV28 and TRBJ1-2; 8 bases are a match to TRBD1. Germline trimming cut 2 bases from V and 8 bases from J; bases unmatched to any gene: 7. Looked up from germline, CDR1 is MDHEN and CDR2 is SYDVKM. The CDR3 length is 14 residues. CDR3 in DNA: TGTGCCAGCAGTTTACGCCAGGGGGCGGGGGGCTACACCTTC. It encodes CASSLRQGAGGYTF.

CDR3 coding DNA: TGTGCCAGCAGTTTCGGGACAGGTGGCGGCGAGCAGTACTTC. This gives the protein CASSFGTGGGEQYF. This rearrangement joins TRBV6-5 to TRBJ2-7; the match to TRBD1 covers 8 bases. With V trimmed by 4 bases and J by 6 bases, 8 bases remained unmatched. Germline V gene data show CDR1 as MNHEY and CDR2 as SVGAGI. The CDR3 is 14 amino acids.

CDR3 protein: CADSGGAGRSYEQYF. The CDR3 nucleotides read TGTGCGGACTCGGGGGGCGCAGGTAGATCCTACGAGCAGTACTTC. J is TRBJ2-7 and V is TRBV27; a possible D gene is TRBD2 (7 bases). The germline gives CDR1 MNHEY, CDR2 SMNVEV (reference sequence). CDR3 size: 15 residues.

J is TRBJ2-7 and V is TRBV28, with a tentative D call TRBD1 (5 bases). Trimming took off 6 bases at V and 1 base at J, with 13 bases between the two ends. The CDR3 extends over 14 amino acids. Germline V gives CDR1 MDHEN, CDR2 SYDVKM. The CDR3 coding sequence is TGTGCCAGCAGAAGTCAGGGTCTTTCCTACGAGCAGTACTTC. Translated, it gives CASRSQGLSYEQYF.

J is TRBJ1-5 and V is TRBV5-6; TRBD1 agrees at 7 bases. Per germline, CDR1 SGHDT and CDR2 YYEEEE. V was pared by 4 bases and J by 4 bases, with 8 bases of the junction left unmatched. CDR3 length equals 15 residues. CDR3 DNA sequence: TGTGCCAGCAGCCGACAAGACAGGGTAAATCAGCCCCAGCATTTT. Protein sequence: CASSRQDRVNQPQHF.

The chain is built from TRBV2 and TRBJ1-1; D is perhaps TRBD1 (5 bases). In germline, CDR1 is SNHLY, CDR2 FYNNEI. The CDR3 spans 11 residues. The ends were cut back, 7 bases at V and 8 bases at J, with 11 bases in the middle. The CDR3 loop is CASTSQGEAFF. Here the CDR3 DNA reads TGTGCCAGCACTTCTCAGGGAGAAGCTTTCTTT.

The genes are TRBV7-9 and TRBJ2-5; D remains ambiguous. There are 14 residues in the CDR3. V was cut by 0 bases and J by 5 bases, with 10 bases left in between. Germline CDR1 and CDR2: SEHNR and FQNEAQ (reference sequence). CDR3 coding DNA: TGTGCCAGCAGCTTAGCTCAACGCAGGGAGACCCAGTACTTC. Translation gives CASSLAQRRETQYF.

V is TRBV5-1 and J is TRBJ2-2; 8 bases match TRBD1. Germline CDR1 reads SGHRS; CDR2 reads YFSETQ. V trimming: 4 bases; J trimming: 6 bases; junction bases outside the gene matches: 8. This CDR3 spans 15 amino acids. This chain's CDR3 is CASSATGGKSGELFF. The DNA of the CDR3 is TGCGCCAGCAGCGCAACAGGGGGAAAGTCCGGGGAGCTGTTTTTT.

V gene TRBV7-9 combines with J gene TRBJ2-3, with TRBD2 matching 7 bases. Germline values: CDR1 SEHNR, CDR2 FQNEAQ (reference sequence). V gave up 1 base and J gave up 4 bases; unmatched junction bases: 5. The CDR3 loop spans 15 amino acids. The CDR3 DNA follows: TGTGCCAGCAGCTTAGGGAAAGCGGGACCAGATACGCAGTATTTT. Translated: CASSLGKAGPDTQYF.

This chain connects TRBV7-6 to TRBJ1-3; D is perhaps TRBD1 (6 bases). Germline CDR1 SGHVS, CDR2 FNYEAQ. The V gene lost 5 bases and the J gene lost 0 bases, with 11 bases spanning the gap. This CDR3 is built from 15 residues. The CDR3 coding sequence is TGTGCCAGCAGCCCCGGACAGCCCTCTGGAAACACCATATATTTT. This translates into CASSPGQPSGNTIYF.

The chain combines TRBV28 with TRBJ1-5; no clear D gene. The germline CDR1 and CDR2 sequences are MDHEN and SYDVKM. V was cut by 4 bases and J by 3 bases, with 10 bases left in between. CDR3 length equals 14 residues. Here the CDR3 DNA reads TGTGCCAGCAGTTCGGGAGGGTACAATCAGCCCCAGCATTTT. It translates to CASSSGGYNQPQHF.

The chain employs TRBV4-1 and TRBJ1-2; possible D gene TRBD1, 6 bases. The CDR3 runs 16 residues. Trimming left V 5 bases short and J 0 bases short, with 16 bases between. Looked up from germline, CDR1 is MGHRA and CDR2 is YSYEKL. The CDR3 loop reads CASSRQGNDPNYGYTF. The DNA of the CDR3 is TGCGCCAGCAGCAGGCAGGGGAATGATCCTAACTATGGCTACACCTTC.

V is TRBV6-2 or TRBV6-3 and J is TRBJ2-5; 14 bases agree with TRBD2. Germline V gene data show CDR1 as MNHEY and CDR2 as SVGEGT. J was trimmed by 5 bases and V by 4 bases; bases with no gene match: 3. The CDR3 contains 15 residues. CDR3: CASSLGLAGVETQYF. CDR3 coding DNA: TGTGCCAGCAGTTTGGGACTAGCGGGAGTTGAGACCCAGTACTTC.

V gene TRBV4-2 combines with J gene TRBJ2-1; TRBD2 matches at 12 bases. CDR1 and CDR2 (germline): LGHNA, YNFKEQ. This CDR3 is built from 15 residues. The V segment lost 0 bases and the J segment 9 bases; nucleotides outside the gene matches: 3. In nucleotides, the CDR3 is TGTGCCAGCAGCCAAGAGACTAGCGGGAGTCGTGAGCAGTTCTTC. Residues: CASSQETSGSREQFF.

The chain joins TRBV27 to TRBJ2-7; 9 nucleotides agree with TRBD2. The trim removed 2 bases at V and 4 bases at J, leaving 6 bases unmatched. The CDR3 loop spans 15 amino acids. CDR1 MNHEY and CDR2 SMNVEV come from the germline V gene (reference sequence). DNA for the CDR3: TGTGCCAGCAGTTTAAGGCTAGCGGGGCTTTACGAGCAGTACTTC. Translation gives CASSLRLAGLYEQYF.

The V call is TRBV19, the J call TRBJ1-2; 9 bases map to TRBD1. V gave up 6 bases and J gave up 4 bases; unmatched junction bases: 6. Germline V lookup: CDR1 LNHDA, CDR2 SQIVND (reference sequence). The length of the CDR3 is 14 residues. The CDR3 loop is CASSDLQGAYGYTF. The CDR3 DNA follows: TGTGCCAGTAGCGATTTACAGGGGGCCTATGGCTACACCTTC.